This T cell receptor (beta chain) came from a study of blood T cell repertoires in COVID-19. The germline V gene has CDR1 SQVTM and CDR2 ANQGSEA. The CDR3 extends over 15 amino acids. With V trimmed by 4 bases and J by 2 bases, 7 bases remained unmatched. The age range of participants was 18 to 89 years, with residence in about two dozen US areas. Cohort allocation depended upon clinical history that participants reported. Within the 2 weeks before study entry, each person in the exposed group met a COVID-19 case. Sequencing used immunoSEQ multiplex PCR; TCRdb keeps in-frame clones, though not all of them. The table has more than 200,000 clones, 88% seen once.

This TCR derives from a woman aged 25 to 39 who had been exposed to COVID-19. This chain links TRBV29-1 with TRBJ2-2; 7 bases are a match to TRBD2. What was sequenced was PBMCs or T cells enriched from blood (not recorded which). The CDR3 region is CSVVLLALNTGELFF. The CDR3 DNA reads TGCAGCGTTGTACTACTAGCGTTAAACACCGGGGAGCTGTTTTTT.